The next 7 T cell receptor beta chains were all read from a single sample in a study of blood T cells in healthy people across ages. The second PCR ran about 7 to 12 cycles with a sample-barcoded 5' primer and J-beta primers. TCRdb analysed the 5' RACE reads with MiXCR anew, one entry per CDR3 protein. In the table there are about 810,000 distinct CDR3 sequences, approximately 35% of which are singletons. The sample consisted of blood. Receptors originate from a man between 18 and 35 years old in good health.

The V call is TRBV2, the J call TRBJ1-1; D gene unclear. Germline-derived CDR1 and CDR2 are SNHLY and FYNNEI. The CDR3 covers 15 residues. V was pared by 1 base and J by 4 bases, with 13 bases between. The CDR3 coding sequence is TGTGCCAGCAGTGAAGTAGGAGGGTCGAGCACTGAAGCTTTCTTT. Translated: CASSEVGGSSTEAFF.

Notes on this clonotype: One end of the junction does not line up with germline, which may come from a read error. CDR3 region: CASSPGTGMYHERYF. CDR3 nucleotide sequence: TGTGCCAGCAGCCCCGGGACGGGGATGTACCATGAGCGGTACTTC. This chain uses TRBV12-3 or TRBV12-4 with TRBJ2-7; either TRBD1 or TRBD2 may fit D (5 bases each). This CDR3 has 15 residues.

This clonotype has at least ten counts. The CDR3 DNA sequence: TGTGCCAGCAGTTTTGCGAATGAGCAGTTCTTC. Translating it yields CASSFANEQFF. The V and J genes are TRBV12-3 or TRBV12-4 and TRBJ2-1; D call uncertain. This CDR3 contains 11 residues. Trimming shortened V by 3 bases and J by 7 bases, and 4 bases separated the two germline ends.

In DNA, the CDR3 is TGTGCCAGCAGTGAGGGGGGGCATGGCTATGGCTACACCTTC. This translates into CASSEGGHGYGYTF. This rearrangement joins TRBV12-3 or TRBV12-4 to TRBJ1-2, with TRBD1 as a possible D gene (6 bases). V gave up 5 bases and J gave up 4 bases, with 14 bases separating them. The CDR3 runs 14 residues.

Ten or more counts support this clonotype. The V and J genes are TRBV12-3 or TRBV12-4 and TRBJ2-1, with D tentatively TRBD1 or TRBD2 (6 bases each). The CDR3 contains 16 residues. The germline V and J ends were trimmed by 7 bases and 8 bases, with 24 bases remaining between them. The CDR3 protein is CASTPVWEGGGDEQFF. Here the CDR3 DNA reads TGTGCCAGCACCCCGGTTTGGGAAGGGGGAGGCGATGAGCAGTTCTTC.

Details on this clonotype: This may arise from a read error, as a much more abundant clone is one base away. The rearrangement uses TRBV5-1 and TRBJ2-3, with D possibly being TRBD1 (6 bases). The CDR3 has 15 residues. The germline V gene has CDR1 SGHRS and CDR2 YFSETQ. CDR3 residues: CASSLPTGSTDAQYF. The CDR3 nucleotides read TGCGCCAGCAGCTTGCCGACAGGTAGCACAGATGCGCAGTATTTT.

This clonotype appeared a few times. This chain joins TRBV12-3 or TRBV12-4 and TRBJ1-2; D is unresolved. This CDR3 spans 14 amino acids. Trimming took 1 base from V and 4 from J, leaving 10 bases between them. This chain's CDR3 is CASSLDLIPYGYTF. The DNA of the CDR3 is TGTGCCAGCAGTTTAGATCTGATACCCTATGGCTACACCTTC.